The 9 T cell receptor beta chains below come from one sample, sequenced in a study of T cell responses to AZD1222 COVID-19 vaccine. TCRdb's copy holds only in-frame clones and misses some; the assay was immunoSEQ multiplex PCR. This table holds about 110,000 clones, roughly 90% found once. Material: peripheral blood, obtained on day 0 of AZD1222 vaccination. These receptors were obtained from an adult in good health.

This chain joins TRBV9 and TRBJ1-1, with a tentative D call TRBD1 (5 bases). Between the trimmed V and J ends, which lost 3 bases and 4 bases, there was a span of 16 bases. In germline, CDR1 is SGDLS, CDR2 YYNGEE. The CDR3 has 15 amino acids. CDR3 DNA sequence: TGTGCCAGCAGCGCGGGACTCGTGGAAGGCACTGAAGCTTTCTTT. It specifies CASSAGLVEGTEAFF.

J is TRBJ2-1 and V is TRBV7-2; the D is unclear. Per the germline V gene, CDR1 is SGHTA and CDR2 is FQGNSA. The CDR3 length is 13 residues. V lost 1 base and J 12 bases, leaving 13 bases between the germline ends. The CDR3: CASSLVWSDGQFF. In DNA form, the CDR3 reads TGTGCCAGCAGCTTAGTTTGGTCGGACGGGCAGTTCTTC.

The rearrangement links TRBV6-6 to TRBJ1-1, with D possibly matching TRBD1 (5 bases). This CDR3 comprises 14 residues. CDR1 is MNHNY and CDR2 is SVGAGI in the germline V gene (reference sequence). Trimming stripped 6 bases from V and 3 bases from J, with 14 bases between. DNA for the CDR3: TGTGCCAGCAGCCTAGGGGTCGGACACACTGAAGCTTTCTTT. It codes for CASSLGVGHTEAFF.

The chain joins TRBV5-1 to TRBJ2-7, with 8 positions matching TRBD2. The CDR3 runs 15 residues. The germline CDR1 and CDR2 sequences are SGHRS and YFSETQ. With 4 bases clipped from V and 4 bases from J, the junction kept 10 bases outside the gene matches. The CDR3 coding sequence is TGCGCCAGCAGCCTAGATTGGACTAGCCGGTACGAGCAGTACTTC. This encodes CASSLDWTSRYEQYF. Variable domain in full (rest from reference TRBV5-1 and TRBJ2-7): KAGVTQTPRYLIKTRGQQVTLSCSPISGHRSVSWYQQTPGQGLQFLFEYFSETQRNKGNFPGRFSGRQFSNSRSEMNVSTLELGDSALYLCASSLDWTSRYEQYFGPGTRLTVT.

This chain joins TRBV14 and TRBJ1-3; D is undetermined. Germline V gives CDR1 SGHDN, CDR2 FVKESK. Trimming stripped 3 bases from V and 2 bases from J, with 14 bases between. The CDR3 has 16 residues. CDR3 sequence reads: CASSQGFLFPGNTIYF. The CDR3 nucleotides are TGTGCCAGCAGCCAGGGGTTCCTATTCCCTGGAAACACCATATATTTT.

This rearrangement joins TRBV7-9 to TRBJ1-1, with unresolved D. The V gene's germline CDR1 is SEHNR and CDR2 FQNEAQ (reference sequence). Trimming left V 5 bases short and J 0 bases short, with 7 bases between. The CDR3 totals 13 residues. The CDR3 DNA reads TGTGCCAGCAGCCCCTCGATGAACACTGAAGCTTTCTTT. This translates into CASSPSMNTEAFF. The full variable domain, completed using reference TRBV7-9 and TRBJ1-1, is DTGVSQNPRHKITKRGQNVTFRCDPISEHNRLYWYRQTLGQGPEFLTYFQNEAQLEKSRLLSDRFSAERPKGSFSTLEIQRTEQGDSAMYLCASSPSMNTEAFFGQGTRLTVV.

V is TRBV30 and J is TRBJ1-1; TRBD1 agrees at 9 bases. The CDR3 is 14 amino acids. The germline V gene encodes CDR1 GTSNPN and CDR2 SVGIG (reference sequence). Trimming at V came to 3 bases and at J to 1 base, leaving 3 bases not matched to a gene. Here the CDR3 reads CAWSQDRGNTEAFF. CDR3 coding DNA: TGTGCCTGGAGCCAGGACAGGGGGAACACTGAAGCTTTCTTT.

This rearrangement joins TRBV6-5 to TRBJ1-6; the match to TRBD1 covers 8 bases. CDR1 MNHEY and CDR2 SVGAGI come from the germline V gene. CDR3 size: 11 residues. The junction had 6 bases not matched to a gene; V was cut back by 6 bases and J by 17 bases. The CDR3 here is CASRGGQVIHF. The CDR3 nucleotides read TGTGCCAGCAGAGGGGGACAGGTAATCCACTTT.

V and J are TRBV5-1 and TRBJ2-1; 9 nucleotides line up with TRBD2. Germline lookup yields CDR1 SGHRS and CDR2 YFSETQ. The CDR3 spans 16 residues. V dropped 0 bases and J dropped 8; count of bases not matched to a gene: 9. The CDR3 DNA sequence: TGCGCCAGCAGCTTGGCCGATAGCGGGAGTACGGATGAGCAGTTCTTC. Protein product: CASSLADSGSTDEQFF. Looking up the rest from reference TRBV5-1 and TRBJ2-1 gives the full variable domain: KAGVTQTPRYLIKTRGQQVTLSCSPISGHRSVSWYQQTPGQGLQFLFEYFSETQRNKGNFPGRFSGRQFSNSRSEMNVSTLELGDSALYLCASSLADSGSTDEQFFGPGTRLTVL.